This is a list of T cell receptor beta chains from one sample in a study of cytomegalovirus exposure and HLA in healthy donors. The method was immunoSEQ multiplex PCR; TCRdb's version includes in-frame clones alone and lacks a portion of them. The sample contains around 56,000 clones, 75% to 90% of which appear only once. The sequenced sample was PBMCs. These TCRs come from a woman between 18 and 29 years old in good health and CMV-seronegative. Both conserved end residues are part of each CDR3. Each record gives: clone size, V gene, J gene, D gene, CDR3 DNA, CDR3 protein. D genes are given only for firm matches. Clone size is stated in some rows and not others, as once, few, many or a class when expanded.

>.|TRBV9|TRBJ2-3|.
TGTGCCAGCAGCGTAGCCACCACAGGGTCAGATACGCAGTATTTT
CASSVATTGSDTQYF
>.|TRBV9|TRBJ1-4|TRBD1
TGTGCCAGCAGCGTAGACGGGACAGGGAATGAAAAACTGTTTTTT
CASSVDGTGNEKLFF
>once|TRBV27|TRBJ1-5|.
TGTGCCAGCAGTTTTATCGGGGATAGCAATCAGCCCCAGCATTTT
CASSFIGDSNQPQHF
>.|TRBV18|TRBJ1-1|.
TGTGCCAGCTCACCCCCCCGACAGGATACTGAAGCTTTCTTT
CASSPPRQDTEAFF
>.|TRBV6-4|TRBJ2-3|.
TGTGCCAGCAGTGACTCGTCAGCCCTAGTGAGGCAGTATTTT
CASSDSSALVRQYF
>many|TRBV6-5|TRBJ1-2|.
TGTGCCAGCAGGCACCAACAGGGTCGCGGGTTCACCTTC
CASRHQQGRGFTF
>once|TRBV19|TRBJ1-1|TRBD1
TGTGCCAGTAGGGGGACAGGGTATACTGAAGCTTTCTTT
CASRGTGYTEAFF
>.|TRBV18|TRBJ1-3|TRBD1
TGTGCCAGCTCACCACCCGGGACAGGGGGTTTGAGAAACACCATATATTTT
CASSPPGTGGLRNTIYF
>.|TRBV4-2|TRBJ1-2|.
TGTGCCAGCAGCCCGCTGGAGCACTTGAACTATGGCTACACCTTC
CASSPLEHLNYGYTF
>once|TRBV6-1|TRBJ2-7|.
TGTGCCAGCAGTACAACTAGTACCTACGAGCAGTACTTC
CASSTTSTYEQYF
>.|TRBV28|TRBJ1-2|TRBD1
TGTGCCAGCAGCCCAGGGGGCGCCCCGCTTGGCTACACCTTC
CASSPGGAPLGYTF
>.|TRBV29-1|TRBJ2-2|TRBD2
TGCAGCGTTGTTCGGACTAGCAGGGGCACCGGGGAGCTGTTTTTT
CSVVRTSRGTGELFF
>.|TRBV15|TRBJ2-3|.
TGTGCCACCAGCAGAGTCCCTACAGATACGCAGTATTTT
CATSRVPTDTQYF
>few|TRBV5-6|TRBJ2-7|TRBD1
TGTGCCAGCAGTGAACTTGGGACAGGGGGGTCCTACGAGCAGTACTTC
CASSELGTGGSYEQYF
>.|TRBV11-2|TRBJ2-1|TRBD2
TGTGCCAGCAGCTTCGGGCGGGGGGGGGTATACAATGAGCAGTTCTTC
CASSFGRGGVYNEQFF
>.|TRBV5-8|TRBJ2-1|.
TGTGCCAGCAGCTTGTTTTTCAGAAACTCCTACAATGAGCAGTTCTTC
CASSLFFRNSYNEQFF
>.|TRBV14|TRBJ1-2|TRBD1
TGTGCCAGCAGCCAAGTCCCGGGGACAGGGGGCTACACCTTC
CASSQVPGTGGYTF
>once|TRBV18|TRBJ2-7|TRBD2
TGTGCCAGCTCATCTCGAAGCGGGAAGGACGAGCAGTACTTC
CASSSRSGKDEQYF
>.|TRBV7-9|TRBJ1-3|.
TGTGCCAGCAGCTCAGGCTCCTCTGGAAACACCATATATTTT
CASSSGSSGNTIYF
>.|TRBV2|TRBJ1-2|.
TGTGCCAGCAGGATTACAGAAAACTATGGCTACACCTTC
CASRITENYGYTF
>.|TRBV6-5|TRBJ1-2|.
TGTGCCAGCAGTTACGTGTCCGGGGGAAACTATGGCTACACCTTC
CASSYVSGGNYGYTF
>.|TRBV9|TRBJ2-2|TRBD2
TGTGCCAGTGCGGGGGGCACCGGGGAGCTGTTTTTT
CASAGGTGELFF
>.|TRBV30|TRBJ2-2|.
TGTGCCTGGAGTAAATCCAGGGGCGGGGAGCTGTTTTTT
CAWSKSRGGELFF
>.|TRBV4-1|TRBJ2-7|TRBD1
TGCGCCAGCAGCCAACTCCCAGGAGGGACAGGGGGCCACGAGCAGTACTTC
CASSQLPGGTGGHEQYF
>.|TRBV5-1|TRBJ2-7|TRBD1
TGCGCCAGCAGCCGGGGACAGGGGGGGCTCTACGAGCAGTACTTC
CASSRGQGGLYEQYF
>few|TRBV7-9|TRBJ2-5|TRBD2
TGTGCCAGCAGCTCAAGACTAGCGGCGGAGACCCAGTACTTC
CASSSRLAAETQYF
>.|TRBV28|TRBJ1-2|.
TGTGCCAGCAGCCAAGGGGGGGCCTATGGCTACACCTTC
CASSQGGAYGYTF
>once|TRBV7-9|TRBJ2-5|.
TGTGCCAGCAGCCTCGAAGGGAGGCCCCAAGAGACCCAGTACTTC
CASSLEGRPQETQYF
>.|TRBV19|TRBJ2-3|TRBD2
TGTGCCAGTAGTAGCCGGGGTAGCGGGAGAATGGCAGATACGCAGTATTTT
CASSSRGSGRMADTQYF
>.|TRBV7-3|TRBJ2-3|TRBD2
TGTGCCAGCAGCTTAACCACCGGGAGCGGGAGGGCCATATGGACAGATACGCAGTATTTT
CASSLTTGSGRAIWTDTQYF
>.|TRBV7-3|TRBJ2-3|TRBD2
TGTGCCAGCAGCTTAAGTGGGGGGATAGCGGGAAACACAGATACGCAGTATTTT
CASSLSGGIAGNTDTQYF
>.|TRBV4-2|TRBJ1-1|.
TGTGCCAGCAGCCAAGACCAGGACACTGAAGCTTTCTTT
CASSQDQDTEAFF
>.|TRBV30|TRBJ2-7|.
TGTGCCTGTCGGAGGGGATCTAGCTCCTACGAGCAGTACTTC
CACRRGSSSYEQYF
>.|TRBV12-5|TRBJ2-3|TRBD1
TGTGCTAGTGCTTGGACAGGGGCACGCACAGATACGCAGTATTTT
CASAWTGARTDTQYF
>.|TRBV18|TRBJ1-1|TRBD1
TGTGCCAGCTCACCACCGGAGGGGGCGAGTTGGGGTCCGACTGAAGCTTTCTTT
CASSPPEGASWGPTEAFF
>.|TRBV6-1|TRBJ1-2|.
TGTGCCAGCTCCCAACCGGGACAATCGGGCTATGGCTACACCTTC
CASSQPGQSGYGYTF
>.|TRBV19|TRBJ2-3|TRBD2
TGTGCCAGTAGAGGCACTAGCGGGAGTTGGGGTACGCAGTATTTT
CASRGTSGSWGTQYF
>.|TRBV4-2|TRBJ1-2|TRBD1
TGTGCCAGCAGCCAGACCGGGACAGGGGGTGGCTATGGCTACACCTTC
CASSQTGTGGGYGYTF
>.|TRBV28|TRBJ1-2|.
TGTGCCAGCAGTTTACGACAGGACCTCTATGGCTACACCTTC
CASSLRQDLYGYTF
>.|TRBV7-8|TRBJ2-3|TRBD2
TGTGCCAGCAGCTCCCCGAGTAGCGGGGGCACAGATACGCAGTATTTT
CASSSPSSGGTDTQYF
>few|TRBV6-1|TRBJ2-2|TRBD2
TGTGCCAGCACCACGAGACTAGCGGGGACCGGGGAGCTGTTTTTT
CASTTRLAGTGELFF
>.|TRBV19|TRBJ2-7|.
TGTGCCAGTATGGCAGATTTCTCGGGCGAGCAGTACTTC
CASMADFSGEQYF
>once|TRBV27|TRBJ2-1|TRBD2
TGTGCCAGCGGACTAGCGGGAGCTTACAATGAGCAGTTCTTC
CASGLAGAYNEQFF
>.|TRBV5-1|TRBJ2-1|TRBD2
TGCGCCAGCAGCTTGACGACTAGCGCGTCCTACAATGAGCAGTTCTTC
CASSLTTSASYNEQFF
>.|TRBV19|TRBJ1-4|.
TGTGCCAGTAGTATTGGGCAGGGTCGATTTGATGAAAAACTGTTTTTT
CASSIGQGRFDEKLFF
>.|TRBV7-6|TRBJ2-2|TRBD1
TGTGCCAGCAGCTTAGGACAGGGGATGAACACCGGGGAGCTGTTTTTT
CASSLGQGMNTGELFF
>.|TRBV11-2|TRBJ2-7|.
TGTGCCAGCAGCTCGTCTCAACTCACCTACGAGCAGTACTTC
CASSSSQLTYEQYF
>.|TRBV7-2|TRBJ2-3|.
TGTGCCAGCAGCTTAGAGAGGAGGTCCAGCACAGATACGCAGTATTTT
CASSLERRSSTDTQYF
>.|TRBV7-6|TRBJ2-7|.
TGTGCCAGCAGTTTCGAGGGCTACGAGCAGTACTTC
CASSFEGYEQYF
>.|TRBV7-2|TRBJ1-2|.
TGTGCCAGCAGCTTAGCGCAGGGGCAGGGGTATGGCTACACCTTC
CASSLAQGQGYGYTF
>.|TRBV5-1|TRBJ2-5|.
TGCGCCAGCAGCTTTAACATCCAAGAGACCCAGTACTTC
CASSFNIQETQYF
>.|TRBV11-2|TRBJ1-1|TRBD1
TGTGCCAGCAGCTCCATCGCTACGGGACAGCATTTCCAGGGAGCTTTCTTT
CASSSIATGQHFQGAFF
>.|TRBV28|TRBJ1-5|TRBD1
TGTGCCAGCAGTGGCCGACAGGGGATGGGGCAGCCCCAGCATTTT
CASSGRQGMGQPQHF
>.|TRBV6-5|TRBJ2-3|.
TGTGCCAGCAGGGGACGGACAGCGAGCACAGATACGCAGTATTTT
CASRGRTASTDTQYF
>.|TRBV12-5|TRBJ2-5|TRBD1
TGTGCTAGTGGTCTCTCGGGACAGCAAGAGACCCAGTACTTC
CASGLSGQQETQYF
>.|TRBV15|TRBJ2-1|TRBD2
TGTGCCACCAGCAGGGAGAGGTGGGGACTAGCGGTCTATGAGCAGTTCTTC
CATSRERWGLAVYEQFF
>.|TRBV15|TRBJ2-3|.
TGTGCCACCTTTTGGAGGGATACGCAGTATTTT
CATFWRDTQYF
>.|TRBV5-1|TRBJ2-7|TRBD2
TGCGCCAGCAGCTCAGACCTAGCGGCCTACGAGCAGTACTTC
CASSSDLAAYEQYF
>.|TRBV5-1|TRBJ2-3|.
TGCGCCAGCAGCTTGGGTGCAGGGGCAGATACGCAGTATTTT
CASSLGAGADTQYF
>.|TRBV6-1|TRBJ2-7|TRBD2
TGTGCCAGCAGTGAGGCTAGCGGGAGTTATGAGCAGTACTTC
CASSEASGSYEQYF